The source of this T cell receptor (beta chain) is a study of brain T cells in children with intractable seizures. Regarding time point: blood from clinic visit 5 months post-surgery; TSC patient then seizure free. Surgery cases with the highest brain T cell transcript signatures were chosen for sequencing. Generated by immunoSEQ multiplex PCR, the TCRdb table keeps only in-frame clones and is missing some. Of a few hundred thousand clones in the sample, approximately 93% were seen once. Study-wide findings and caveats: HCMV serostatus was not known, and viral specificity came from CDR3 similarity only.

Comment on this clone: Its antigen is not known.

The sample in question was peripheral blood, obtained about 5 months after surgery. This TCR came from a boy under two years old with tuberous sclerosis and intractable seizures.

The CDR3 loop is CASSRLAGVTDTQYF. The CDR3 region has the DNA TGTGCCAGCAGTCGTCTAGCGGGAGTAACAGATACGCAGTATTTT. The chain is built from TRBV7-9 and TRBJ2-3; 10 bases are a match to TRBD2. The germline CDR1 and CDR2 sequences are SEHNR and FQNEAQ (reference sequence). V dropped 6 bases and J dropped 3; count of bases not matched to a gene: 6. CDR3 length: 15 residues.